One sample yielded the 6 T cell receptor beta chains listed below, sequenced in a study of T cell changes during pregnancy in multiple sclerosis (dated by TCRdb to the late 2010s). Library generation was performed with the immunoSEQ multiplex PCR assay. TCRdb stores this immuneACCESS table with in-frame sequences only. Part of the clones is absent; in the studies checked, under half of the shortfall reflects unresolved V genes, and no reason is known for the rest. The sample profile shows roughly 100,000 clones; approximately 90% of them were found once. The top ten constitute about 0.89% of the sample. The sequenced sample was peripheral blood, obtained after pregnancy. The receptors stem from a female donor with multiple sclerosis, enrolled in a pregnancy study.

This chain uses TRBV28 with TRBJ2-1, with D possibly matching TRBD1 (6 bases). Germline CDR1 is MDHEN and CDR2 is SYDVKM. V dropped 5 bases and J dropped 0 bases, with 11 bases sitting between them. There are 15 residues in the CDR3. The CDR3 here is CASSPRGSSYNEQFF. DNA for the CDR3: TGTGCCAGCAGTCCTAGGGGGAGCTCCTACAATGAGCAGTTCTTC.

The CDR3 here is CAWGTGGFSGYTF. The CDR3 nucleotides are TGTGCCTGGGGGACAGGGGGCTTTTCTGGCTACACCTTC. The rearrangement uses TRBV30 and TRBJ1-2, with 12 bases lining up with TRBD1. The V gene end was trimmed by 5 bases and the J gene end by 7 bases; junction bases not matched to a gene: 5. The CDR3 sequence is 13 residues long. Germline V gives CDR1 GTSNPN, CDR2 SVGIG (reference sequence).

The chain combines TRBV5-1 with TRBJ2-1; weak D call: TRBD2 (5 bases). CDR1 is SGHRS and CDR2 is YFSETQ in the germline V gene. The CDR3 has 13 residues. The germline V and J ends were trimmed by 0 bases and 8 bases, with 9 bases remaining between them. In DNA form, the CDR3 reads TGCGCCAGCAGCTTGGCTTCCGGGGATGAGCAGTTCTTC. It specifies CASSLASGDEQFF.

The chain recombines TRBV27 with TRBJ1-2; 12 bases are shared with TRBD1. Unmatched junction bases numbered 4, after V lost 6 bases and J lost 5 bases. The CDR3 spans 14 residues. Per germline, CDR1 MNHEY and CDR2 SMNVEV (reference sequence). This CDR3 reads CASSPGQGAYGYTF. The CDR3 nucleotides are TGTGCCAGCAGCCCGGGACAGGGGGCATATGGCTACACCTTC.

The gene calls are TRBV7-9 and TRBJ2-1, with a weak D call TRBD1 (6 bases). The CDR3 has 15 amino acids. V lost 5 bases and J lost 1, with 12 bases in between. Germline assignment: CDR1 SEHNR and CDR2 FQNEAQ (reference sequence). The CDR3: CASSPGTPSYNEQFF. The CDR3, as DNA: TGTGCCAGCAGCCCAGGGACACCATCCTACAATGAGCAGTTCTTC.

Here the CDR3 DNA reads TGTGCCAGCAGCCAATCCGGGACAGGGAGGGATGAGCAGTTCTTC. It yields the protein CASSQSGTGRDEQFF. This chain uses TRBV9 with TRBJ2-1, with 9 nucleotides matching TRBD1. The CDR3 extends over 15 amino acids. Germline CDR1 SGDLS, CDR2 YYNGEE. Germline trimming cut 4 bases from V and 8 bases from J; bases unmatched to any gene: 10.